One and the same sample provided the 10 T cell receptor beta chains below, sequenced in a study of T cell repertoires in cytomegalovirus infection. TCRdb redid the calling of the reads with MiXCR, one entry per CDR3 protein. Found here are 400,000 or so distinct CDR3 sequences, roughly 30% of them singletons; the top ten hold around 15%. Material: PBMCs. The receptor source for this set is a human donor in good health (CMV status not recorded). Some clones in this sample may be carry-over from other donors' samples.

This clonotype was observed a few times. This chain links TRBV6-1 with TRBJ1-2; D is unresolved. The CDR3 totals 13 residues. The V gene's germline CDR1 is MNHNS and CDR2 SASEGT. V was pared by 0 bases and J by 5 bases, with 7 bases between. In DNA, the CDR3 is TGTGCCAGCAGTGAAGCGGGGAATTATGGCTACACCTTC. It codes for CASSEAGNYGYTF.

V usage is TRBV5-4 and J usage is TRBJ2-1; 8 nucleotides agree with TRBD2. The CDR3 has 12 amino acids. Unmatched junction bases numbered 1, after V lost 2 bases and J lost 9 bases. CDR1 is SGHNT and CDR2 is YYREEE in the germline V gene (reference sequence). CDR3 sequence (DNA): TGTGCCAGCAGCTTTCTAGCGGGTGAGCAGTTCTTC. Its protein product is CASSFLAGEQFF.

The CDR3 region is CATTGQYTGELFF. The CDR3, as DNA: TGTGCCACCACCGGACAGTACACCGGGGAGCTGTTTTTT. The chain combines TRBV6-1 with TRBJ2-2; tentatively, D is TRBD1 (6 bases). This CDR3 region has 13 residues. The V end was cut by 10 bases, the J end by 3 bases, with 12 bases between. The germline V gene has CDR1 MNHNS and CDR2 SASEGT.

This clonotype was recorded a few times. This chain uses TRBV12-3 or TRBV12-4 with TRBJ2-3; either TRBD1 or TRBD2 may fit D (5 bases each). V lost 6 bases, J lost 4 bases, and 8 bases lay in between. This CDR3 is 12 amino acids long. The CDR3 reads CASRGDADTQYF. CDR3 DNA: TGTGCCAGCAGGGGGGATGCAGATACGCAGTATTTT.

The chain recombines TRBV14 with TRBJ1-1, with TRBD1 matching over 8 bases. This CDR3 is built from 17 residues. Germline V lookup: CDR1 SGHDN, CDR2 FVKESK. J was trimmed by 3 bases and V by 0 bases; bases with no gene match: 9. The DNA for the CDR3 is TGTGCCAGCAGCCAAGACCGACAGGGGCGGAGGGACACTGAAGCTTTCTTT. Its protein product is CASSQDRQGRRDTEAFF.

This clonotype came up a few times. V usage is TRBV6-1 and J usage is TRBJ1-6; D may be TRBD1 (5 bases). This CDR3 has 17 amino acids. CDR1 is MNHNS and CDR2 is SASEGT in the germline V gene. V was shortened by 7 bases and J by 5 bases, with 21 bases between the two germline ends. CDR3 nucleotides: TGTGCCAGCACCAGAAGAATCGCAGACAGCAATAATTCACCCCTCCACTTT. Its protein is CASTRRIADSNNSPLHF.

Of note for this clonotype: One end of the junction does not line up with germline, which may come from a read error. This chain joins TRBV4-1 and TRBJ1-2, with 7 bases matching TRBD1. The CDR3 spans 15 residues. CDR1 and CDR2 (germline): MGHRA, YSYEKL. The CDR3: CASSHPTGVQYVYTF. CDR3 sequence (DNA): TGCGCCAGCAGCCATCCTACAGGGGTTCAATATGTCTACACCTTC.

This clonotype occurred a few times. The V gene is TRBV14, the J gene TRBJ2-5; 9 bases fit TRBD2. The CDR3 covers 15 residues. V gave up 4 bases and J gave up 5 bases; unmatched junction bases: 8. The germline V gene encodes CDR1 SGHDN and CDR2 FVKESK. CDR3 amino acids: CASSRPGTSFETQYF. The CDR3 DNA sequence: TGTGCCAGCAGCCGCCCCGGGACTAGCTTTGAGACCCAGTACTTC.

Only a few counts were recorded for this clonotype. This sequence joins TRBV19 and TRBJ2-7; D unclear. Germline loops: CDR1 LNHDA, CDR2 SQIVND (reference sequence). CDR3 size: 13 residues. Deletions cut 0 bases from V and 6 bases from J, with 9 bases between. The CDR3 nucleotides read TGTGCCAGTAGTATAGAAGGCTCGCTCGAGCAGTACTTC. Translating it yields CASSIEGSLEQYF. Using reference TRBV19 and TRBJ2-7 for the parts outside the CDR3, the full variable domain is DGGITQSPKYLFRKEGQNVTLSCEQNLNHDAMYWYRQDPGQGLRLIYYSQIVNDFQKGDIAEGYSVSREKKESFPLTVTSAQKNPTAFYLCASSIEGSLEQYFGPGTRLTVT.

This clonotype came up a few times. The germline gene is not matched at one end of the junction; a read error may be the cause. The chain is built from TRBV4-1 and TRBJ1-1; D remains ambiguous. The germline gives CDR1 MGHRA, CDR2 YSYEKL. CDR3 length: 12 residues. The CDR3 is CASSHPGAGAFF. For the CDR3, the DNA is TGTGCCAGCAGCCACCCGGGTGCTGGCGCTTTCTTT.